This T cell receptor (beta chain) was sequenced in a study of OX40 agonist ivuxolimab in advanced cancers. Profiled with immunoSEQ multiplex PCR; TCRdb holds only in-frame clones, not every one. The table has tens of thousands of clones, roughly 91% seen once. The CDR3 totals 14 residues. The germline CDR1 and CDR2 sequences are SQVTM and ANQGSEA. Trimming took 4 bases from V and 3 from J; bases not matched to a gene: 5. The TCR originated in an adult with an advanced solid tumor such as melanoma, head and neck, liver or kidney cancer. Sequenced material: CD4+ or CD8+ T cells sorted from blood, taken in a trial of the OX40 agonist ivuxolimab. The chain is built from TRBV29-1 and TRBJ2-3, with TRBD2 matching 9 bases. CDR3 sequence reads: CSVAPSGMTDTQYF. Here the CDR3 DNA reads TGCAGCGTTGCCCCTAGCGGGATGACAGATACGCAGTATTTT.